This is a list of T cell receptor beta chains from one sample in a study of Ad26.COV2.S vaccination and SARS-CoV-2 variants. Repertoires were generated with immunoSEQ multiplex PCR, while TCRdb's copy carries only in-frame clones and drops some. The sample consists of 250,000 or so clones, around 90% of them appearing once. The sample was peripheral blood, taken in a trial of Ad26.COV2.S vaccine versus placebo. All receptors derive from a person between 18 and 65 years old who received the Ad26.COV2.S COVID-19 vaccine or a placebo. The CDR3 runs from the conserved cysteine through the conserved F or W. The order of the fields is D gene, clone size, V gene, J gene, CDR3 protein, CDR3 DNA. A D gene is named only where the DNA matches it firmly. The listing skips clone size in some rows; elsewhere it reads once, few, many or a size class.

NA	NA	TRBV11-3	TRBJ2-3	CASSPGTRLGPDTQYF	TGTGCCAGCAGCCCGGGGACCAGATTAGGCCCAGATACGCAGTATTTT
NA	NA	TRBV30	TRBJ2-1	CAWTPGYNEQFF	TGTGCCTGGACCCCAGGGTACAATGAGCAGTTCTTC
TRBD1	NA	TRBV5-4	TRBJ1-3	CASREGASGNTIYF	TGTGCCAGCAGAGAGGGGGCGAGTGGAAACACCATATATTTT
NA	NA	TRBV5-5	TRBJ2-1	CASTPTSFDEQFF	TGTGCCAGCACCCCCACTAGCTTCGATGAGCAGTTCTTC
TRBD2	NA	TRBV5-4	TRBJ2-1	CASSLTSGPYNEQFF	TGTGCCAGCAGCTTGACTAGCGGGCCCTACAATGAGCAGTTCTTC
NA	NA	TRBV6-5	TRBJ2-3	CASRGTMGDTQYF	TGTGCCAGCAGGGGGACAATGGGAGATACGCAGTATTTT
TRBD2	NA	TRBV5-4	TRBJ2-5	CASSTGLEKETQYF	TGTGCCAGCAGCACAGGACTAGAGAAAGAGACCCAGTACTTC
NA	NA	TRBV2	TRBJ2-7	CASSETQGQFHEQYF	TGTGCCAGCAGTGAAACTCAGGGTCAGTTCCACGAGCAGTACTTC
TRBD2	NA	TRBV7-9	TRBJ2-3	CASSYTNALAGSTDTQYF	TGTGCCAGCAGTTACACCAATGCACTAGCGGGTAGCACAGATACGCAGTATTTT
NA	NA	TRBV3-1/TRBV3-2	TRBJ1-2	CASSNLAGYTF	TGTGCCAGCAGTAACCTCGCTGGCTACACCTTC
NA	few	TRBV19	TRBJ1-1	CASSHPSMKGSEAFF	TGTGCCAGTAGCCATCCGTCAATGAAAGGTTCTGAAGCTTTCTTT
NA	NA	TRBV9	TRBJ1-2	CASSVLQGDDGYTF	TGTGCCAGCAGCGTTCTCCAGGGTGATGATGGCTACACCTTC
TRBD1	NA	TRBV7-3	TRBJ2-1	CASSLTGVNEQFF	TGTGCCAGCAGCCTCACAGGGGTGAATGAGCAGTTCTTC
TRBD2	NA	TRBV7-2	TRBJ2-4	CASSQRDSFLAKNIQYF	TGTGCCAGCAGCCAGCGGGATTCCTTCCTAGCCAAAAACATTCAGTACTTC